This record looks at one T cell receptor beta chain sequence and its context. Sequencing used immunoSEQ multiplex PCR; TCRdb keeps in-frame clones, though not all of them. The sample yields 190,000 or so clones, about 66% seen once. The authors divided CD4+ cells into CD45RA+ naive and CD45RA-negative memory subsets. This CDR3 is 13 amino acids long. Germline V gene lookup returns CDR1 SGHKS and CDR2 YYEKEE (reference sequence). Trimming removed 3 bases at V and 3 bases at J, with 10 bases between. This record belongs to a study of shared clonotypes between healthy human individuals. The genes are TRBV5-5 and TRBJ2-7; perhaps TRBD1 as D (5 bases). The sequence derives from a man aged 30 to 39 in good health. Sequencing was performed on memory CD4+ T cells sorted from blood. The sample's subset: CD45RA-negative fraction. The CDR3 here is CASSSTGFYEQYF. CDR3 nucleotide sequence: TGTGCCAGCAGCTCAACAGGATTCTACGAGCAGTACTTC.